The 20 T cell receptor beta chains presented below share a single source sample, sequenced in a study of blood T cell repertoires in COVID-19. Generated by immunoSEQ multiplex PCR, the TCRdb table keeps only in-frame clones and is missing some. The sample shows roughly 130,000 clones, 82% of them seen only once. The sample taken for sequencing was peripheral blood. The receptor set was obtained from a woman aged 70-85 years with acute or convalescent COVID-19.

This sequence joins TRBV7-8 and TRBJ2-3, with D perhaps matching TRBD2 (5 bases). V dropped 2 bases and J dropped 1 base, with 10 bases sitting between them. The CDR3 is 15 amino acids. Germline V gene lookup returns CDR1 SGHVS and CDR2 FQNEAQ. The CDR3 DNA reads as TGTGCCAGCAGCTTAAAGCTAGCCCGCACAGATACGCAGTATTTT. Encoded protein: CASSLKLARTDTQYF.

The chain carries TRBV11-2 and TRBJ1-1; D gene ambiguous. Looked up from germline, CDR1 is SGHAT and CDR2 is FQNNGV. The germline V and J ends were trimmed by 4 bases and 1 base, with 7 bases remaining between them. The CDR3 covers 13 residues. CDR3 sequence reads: CASSSPQNTEAFF. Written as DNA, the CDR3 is TGTGCCAGCAGCTCCCCCCAGAACACTGAAGCTTTCTTT.

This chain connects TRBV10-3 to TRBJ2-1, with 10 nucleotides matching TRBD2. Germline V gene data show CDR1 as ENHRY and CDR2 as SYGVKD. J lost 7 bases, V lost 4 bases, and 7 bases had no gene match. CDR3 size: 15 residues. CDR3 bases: TGTGCCATCAGTGCTAGAGCGGGGGGGCGTAATGAGCAGTTCTTC. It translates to CAISARAGGRNEQFF.

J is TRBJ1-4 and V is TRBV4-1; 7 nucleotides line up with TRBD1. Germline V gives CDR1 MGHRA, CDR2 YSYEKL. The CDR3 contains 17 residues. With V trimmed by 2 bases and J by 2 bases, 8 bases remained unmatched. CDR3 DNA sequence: TGCGCCAGCAGCCAACCAACCGCGGGACAGACTAATGAAAAACTGTTTTTT. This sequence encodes CASSQPTAGQTNEKLFF.

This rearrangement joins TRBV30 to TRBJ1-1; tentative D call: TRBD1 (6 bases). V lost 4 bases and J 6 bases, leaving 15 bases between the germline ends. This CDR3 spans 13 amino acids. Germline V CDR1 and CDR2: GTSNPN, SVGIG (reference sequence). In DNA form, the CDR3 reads TGTGCCTGGATTAGGCAGGGGTTCGCTGAAGCTTTCTTT. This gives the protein CAWIRQGFAEAFF.

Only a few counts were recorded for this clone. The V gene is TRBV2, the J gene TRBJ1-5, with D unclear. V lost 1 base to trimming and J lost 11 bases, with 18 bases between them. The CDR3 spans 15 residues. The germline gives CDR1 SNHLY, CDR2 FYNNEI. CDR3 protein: CASSEDAPPTSAQHF. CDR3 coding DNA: TGTGCCAGCAGTGAAGATGCGCCCCCTACGTCGGCCCAGCATTTT.

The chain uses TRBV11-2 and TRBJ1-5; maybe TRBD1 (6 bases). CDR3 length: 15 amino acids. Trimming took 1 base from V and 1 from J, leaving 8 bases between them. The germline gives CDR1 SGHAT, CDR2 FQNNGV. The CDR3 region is CASSLGGQSNQPQHF. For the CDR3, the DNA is TGTGCCAGCAGCTTAGGGGGACAAAGCAATCAGCCCCAGCATTTT.

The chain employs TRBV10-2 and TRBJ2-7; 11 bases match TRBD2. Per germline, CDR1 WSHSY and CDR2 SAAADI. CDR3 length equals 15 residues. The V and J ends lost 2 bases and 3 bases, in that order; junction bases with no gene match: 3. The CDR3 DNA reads TGCGCCAGCAGTGAGGGTAGCGGGGGGGTCTACGAGCAGTACGTC. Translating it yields CASSEGSGGVYEQYV.

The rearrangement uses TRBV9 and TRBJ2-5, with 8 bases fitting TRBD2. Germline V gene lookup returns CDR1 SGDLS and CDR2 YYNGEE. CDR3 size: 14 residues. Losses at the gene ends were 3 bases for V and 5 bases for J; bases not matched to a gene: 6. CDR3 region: CASSGGGPGETQYF. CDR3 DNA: TGTGCCAGCAGCGGCGGGGGGCCGGGGGAGACCCAGTACTTC.

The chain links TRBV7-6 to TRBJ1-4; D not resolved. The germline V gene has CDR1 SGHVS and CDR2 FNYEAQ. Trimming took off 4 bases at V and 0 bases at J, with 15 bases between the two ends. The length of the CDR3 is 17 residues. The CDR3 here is CASSSISGVATNEKLFF. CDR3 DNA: TGTGCCAGCAGCTCAATCTCCGGGGTAGCAACTAATGAAAAACTGTTTTTT.

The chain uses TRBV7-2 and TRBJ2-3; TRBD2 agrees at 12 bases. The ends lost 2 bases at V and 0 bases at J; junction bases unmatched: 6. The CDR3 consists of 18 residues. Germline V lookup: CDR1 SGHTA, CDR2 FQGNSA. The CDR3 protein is CASSLTRLAGVSTDTQYF. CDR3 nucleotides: TGTGCCAGCAGCTTAACCCGACTAGCGGGGGTTAGCACAGATACGCAGTATTTT.

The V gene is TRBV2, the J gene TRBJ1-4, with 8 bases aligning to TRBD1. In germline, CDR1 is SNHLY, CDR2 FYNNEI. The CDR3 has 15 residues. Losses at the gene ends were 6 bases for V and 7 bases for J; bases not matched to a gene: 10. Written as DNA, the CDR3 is TGTGCCAGCAGAATAAGAGGACAGGGAAGTGAAAAACTGTTTTTT. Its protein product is CASRIRGQGSEKLFF.

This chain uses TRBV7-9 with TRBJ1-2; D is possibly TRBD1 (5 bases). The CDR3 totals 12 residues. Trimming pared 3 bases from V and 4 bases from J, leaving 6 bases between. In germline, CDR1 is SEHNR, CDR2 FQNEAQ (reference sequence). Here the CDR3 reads CASSFGGYGYTF. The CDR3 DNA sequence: TGTGCCAGCAGCTTCGGGGGCTATGGCTACACCTTC.

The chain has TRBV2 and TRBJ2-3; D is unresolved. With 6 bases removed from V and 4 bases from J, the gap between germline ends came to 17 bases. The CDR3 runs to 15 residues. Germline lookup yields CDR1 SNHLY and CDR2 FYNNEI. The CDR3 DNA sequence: TGTGCCAGCAGAACGGGTCCCCAACCCGCAGATACGCAGTATTTT. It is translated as CASRTGPQPADTQYF.

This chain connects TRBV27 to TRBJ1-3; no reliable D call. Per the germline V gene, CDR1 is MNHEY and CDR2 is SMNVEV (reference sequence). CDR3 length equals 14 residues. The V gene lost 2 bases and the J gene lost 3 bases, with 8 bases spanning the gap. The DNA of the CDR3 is TGTGCCAGCAGTTTACGGCGGGGTGGAAACACCATATATTTT. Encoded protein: CASSLRRGGNTIYF.

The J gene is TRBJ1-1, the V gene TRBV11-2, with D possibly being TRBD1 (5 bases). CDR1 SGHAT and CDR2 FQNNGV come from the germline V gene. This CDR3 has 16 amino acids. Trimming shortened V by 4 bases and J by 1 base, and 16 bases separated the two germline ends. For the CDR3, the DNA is TGTGCCAGCAGCTCTGGGGTTTTAAGGGGGAACACTGAAGCTTTCTTT. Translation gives CASSSGVLRGNTEAFF.

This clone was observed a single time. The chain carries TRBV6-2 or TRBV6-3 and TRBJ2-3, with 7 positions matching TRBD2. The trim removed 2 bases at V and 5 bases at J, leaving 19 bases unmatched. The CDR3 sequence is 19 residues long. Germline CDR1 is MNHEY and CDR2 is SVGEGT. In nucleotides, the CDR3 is TGTGCCAGCAGTTACGCCCTGGTTGGTAGGACGGGGGAGGGAGATACGCAGTATTTT. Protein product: CASSYALVGRTGEGDTQYF.

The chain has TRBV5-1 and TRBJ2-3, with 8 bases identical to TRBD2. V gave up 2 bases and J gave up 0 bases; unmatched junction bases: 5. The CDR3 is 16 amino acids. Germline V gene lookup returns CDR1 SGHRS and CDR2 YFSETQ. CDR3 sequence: CASSFLSGESTDTQYF. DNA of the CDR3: TGCGCCAGCAGCTTCCTTAGCGGGGAAAGCACAGATACGCAGTATTTT.

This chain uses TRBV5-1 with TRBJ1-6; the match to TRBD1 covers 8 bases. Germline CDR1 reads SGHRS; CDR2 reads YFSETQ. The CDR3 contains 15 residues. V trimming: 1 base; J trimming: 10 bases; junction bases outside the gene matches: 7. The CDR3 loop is CASSLQTGDYSPLHF. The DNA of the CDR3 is TGCGCCAGCAGCTTGCAGACAGGGGATTACTCACCCCTCCACTTT.

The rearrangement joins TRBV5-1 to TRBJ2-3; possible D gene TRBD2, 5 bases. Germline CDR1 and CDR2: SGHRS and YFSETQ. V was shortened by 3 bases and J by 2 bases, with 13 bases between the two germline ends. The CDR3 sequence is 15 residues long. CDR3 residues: CASSSGLTSTDTQYF. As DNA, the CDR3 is TGCGCCAGCAGCTCTGGACTTACCTCCACAGATACGCAGTATTTT.